The 4 T cell receptor beta chains below come from one sample, sequenced in a study of blood T cell repertoires in COVID-19. Measured with immunoSEQ multiplex PCR; TCRdb has only the in-frame clones, and not every one. This sample yields about 65,000 clones, of which approximately 93% are seen a single time; around 2.6% belongs to the top ten. The sample comprised peripheral blood. All receptors come from a man between 70 and 80 years old with active COVID-19.

The CDR3 DNA reads as TGCAGCGTTAAAAACAGGGAAAAGGCTAACTATGGCTACACCTTC. Its protein is CSVKNREKANYGYTF. The genes are TRBV29-1 and TRBJ1-2; perhaps TRBD1 as D (6 bases). Between the trimmed V and J ends, which lost 5 bases and 0 bases, there was a span of 16 bases. CDR1 and CDR2 (germline): SQVTM, ANQGSEA. The CDR3 runs 15 residues.

This clone has only a few counts. The chain carries TRBV6-4 and TRBJ2-3; D is perhaps TRBD1 (5 bases). Germline assignment: CDR1 MRHNA and CDR2 SNTAGT. V shed 6 bases and J shed 7 bases, with 11 bases lying between them. This CDR3 contains 12 residues. The CDR3 region is CASRQGINTQYF. The CDR3 DNA follows: TGTGCCAGCAGGCAGGGTATTAATACGCAGTATTTT.

The chain uses TRBV5-4 and TRBJ2-7, with a possible D match to TRBD2 (5 bases). V lost 0 bases and J 0 bases, leaving 13 bases between the germline ends. This CDR3 is built from 16 residues. Germline assignment: CDR1 SGHNT and CDR2 YYREEE (reference sequence). CDR3 region: CASSLAAGLNSYEQYF. DNA for the CDR3: TGTGCCAGCAGCTTGGCCGCCGGACTGAACTCCTACGAGCAGTACTTC.

J is TRBJ1-2 and V is TRBV12-3 or TRBV12-4; TRBD1 is a possible D gene (6 bases). The V end lost 5 bases, the J end lost 4 bases, and 11 bases lay between the germline ends. This CDR3 has 13 residues. The CDR3 here is CASSLTGFYGYTF. The CDR3 DNA reads TGTGCCAGCAGTCTTACAGGGTTCTATGGCTACACCTTC.